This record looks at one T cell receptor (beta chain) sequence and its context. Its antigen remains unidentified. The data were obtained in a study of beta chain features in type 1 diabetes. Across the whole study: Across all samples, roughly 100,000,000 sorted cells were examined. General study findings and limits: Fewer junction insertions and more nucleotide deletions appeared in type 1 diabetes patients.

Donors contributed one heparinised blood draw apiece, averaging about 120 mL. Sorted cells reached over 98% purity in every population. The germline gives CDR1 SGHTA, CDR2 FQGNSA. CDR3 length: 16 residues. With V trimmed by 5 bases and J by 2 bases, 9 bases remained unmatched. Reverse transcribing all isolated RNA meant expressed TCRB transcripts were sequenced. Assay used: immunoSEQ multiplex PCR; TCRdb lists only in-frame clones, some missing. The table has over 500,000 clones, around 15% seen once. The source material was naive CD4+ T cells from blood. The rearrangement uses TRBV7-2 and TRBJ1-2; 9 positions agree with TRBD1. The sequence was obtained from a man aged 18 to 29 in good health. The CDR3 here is CASSRRGQGVNYGYTF. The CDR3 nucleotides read TGTGCCAGCAGCCGAAGGGGACAGGGAGTCAACTATGGCTACACCTTC.